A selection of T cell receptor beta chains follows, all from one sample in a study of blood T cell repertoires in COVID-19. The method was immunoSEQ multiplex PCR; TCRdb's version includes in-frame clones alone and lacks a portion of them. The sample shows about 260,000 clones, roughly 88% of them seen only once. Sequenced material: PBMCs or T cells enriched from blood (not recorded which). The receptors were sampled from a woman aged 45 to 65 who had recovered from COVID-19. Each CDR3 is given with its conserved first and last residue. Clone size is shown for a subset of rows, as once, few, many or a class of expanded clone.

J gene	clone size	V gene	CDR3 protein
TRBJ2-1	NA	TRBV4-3	CASSQGQGARNEQFF
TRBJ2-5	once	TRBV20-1	CSASAGPAGLGGTQYF
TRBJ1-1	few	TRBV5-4	CASRRGTEAFF
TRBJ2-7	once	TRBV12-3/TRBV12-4	CASSQAYEQYF
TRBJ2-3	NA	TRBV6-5	CASSYTAGGTDTQYF
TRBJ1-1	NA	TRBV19	CASAGDINTEAFF
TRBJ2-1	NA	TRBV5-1	CASSSWRTDDNEQFF
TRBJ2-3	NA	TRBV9	CASSGRRTGGTDTQYF
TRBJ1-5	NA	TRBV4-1	CASSLRDRGGYQPQHF
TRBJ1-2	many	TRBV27	CASSRPGQGKGGYTF
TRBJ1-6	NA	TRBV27	CASSLSGRIVNSPLHF